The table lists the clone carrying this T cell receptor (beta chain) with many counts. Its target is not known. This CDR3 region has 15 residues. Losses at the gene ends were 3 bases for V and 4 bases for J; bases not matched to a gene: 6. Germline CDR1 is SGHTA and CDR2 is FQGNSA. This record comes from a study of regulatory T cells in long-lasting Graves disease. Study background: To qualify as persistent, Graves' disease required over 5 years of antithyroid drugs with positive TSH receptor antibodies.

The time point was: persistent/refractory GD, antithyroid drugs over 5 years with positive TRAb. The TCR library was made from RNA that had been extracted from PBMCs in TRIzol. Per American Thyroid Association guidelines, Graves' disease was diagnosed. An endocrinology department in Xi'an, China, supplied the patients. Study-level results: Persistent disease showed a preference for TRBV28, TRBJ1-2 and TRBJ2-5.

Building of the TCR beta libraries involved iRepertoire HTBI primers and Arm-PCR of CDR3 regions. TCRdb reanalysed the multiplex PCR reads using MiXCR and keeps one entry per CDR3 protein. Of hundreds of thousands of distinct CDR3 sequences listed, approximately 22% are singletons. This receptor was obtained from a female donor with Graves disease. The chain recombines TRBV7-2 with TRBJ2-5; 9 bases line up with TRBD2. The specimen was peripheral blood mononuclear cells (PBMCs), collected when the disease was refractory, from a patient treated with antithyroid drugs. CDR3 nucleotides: TGTGCCAGCAGCTTTCCAGCGGGGGGATCAGAGACCCAGTACTTC. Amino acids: CASSFPAGGSETQYF.